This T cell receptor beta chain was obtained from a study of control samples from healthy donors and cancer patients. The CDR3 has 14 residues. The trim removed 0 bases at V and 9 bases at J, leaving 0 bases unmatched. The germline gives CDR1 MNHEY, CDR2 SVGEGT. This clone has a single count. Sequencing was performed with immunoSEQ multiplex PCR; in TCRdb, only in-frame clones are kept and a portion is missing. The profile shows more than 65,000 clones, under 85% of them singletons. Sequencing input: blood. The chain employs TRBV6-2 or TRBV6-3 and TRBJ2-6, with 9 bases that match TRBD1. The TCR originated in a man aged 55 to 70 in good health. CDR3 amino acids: CASSYSGQGNVLTF. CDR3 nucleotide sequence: TGTGCCAGCAGTTACTCGGGACAGGGCAACGTCCTGACTTTC.